These 25 T cell receptor beta chains were sequenced from one sample in a study of T cell responses to AZD1222 COVID-19 vaccine. Assay used: immunoSEQ multiplex PCR; TCRdb lists only in-frame clones, some missing. This table holds 100,000 or so clones, around nine tenths found once. Sequenced here: peripheral blood, sampled on day 0 of AZD1222 vaccination. All receptors derive from an adult in good health.

The gene calls are TRBV6-5 and TRBJ2-4, with D tentatively TRBD2 (6 bases). V shed 9 bases and J shed 8 bases, with 14 bases lying between them. Germline V gene sequence: CDR1 MNHEY, CDR2 SVGAGI. The CDR3 has 12 amino acids. The CDR3 reads CASLGPGDIQYF. Here the CDR3 DNA reads TGTGCCAGTCTGGGACCGGGAGACATTCAGTACTTC.

This clone appeared a single time. The chain uses TRBV28 and TRBJ1-2; D might be TRBD1 (6 bases). Germline V CDR1 and CDR2: MDHEN, SYDVKM. This CDR3 spans 17 amino acids. V was cut by 3 bases and J by 5 bases, with 22 bases left in between. CDR3 sequence: CASSLGGGAPLLYGYTF. In nucleotides, the CDR3 is TGTGCCAGCAGTTTGGGTGGGGGGGCTCCCCTTCTTTATGGCTACACCTTC.

V and J are TRBV6-2 or TRBV6-3 and TRBJ1-2; the D is unclear. V dropped 0 bases and J dropped 4 bases, with 12 bases sitting between them. The CDR3 totals 15 residues. Germline loops: CDR1 MNHEY, CDR2 SVGEGT. CDR3 nucleotide sequence: TGTGCCAGCAGTTACTCCAGCGTTCCTACCTATGGCTACACCTTC. It is translated as CASSYSSVPTYGYTF.

J is TRBJ2-7 and V is TRBV7-2; 8 bases are a match to TRBD1. CDR3 length: 16 residues. The germline CDR1 and CDR2 sequences are SGHTA and FQGNSA. The trim removed 5 bases at V and 5 bases at J, leaving 14 bases unmatched. The CDR3 region is CASSRTGWSRSDEQYF. The CDR3 DNA reads as TGTGCCAGCAGCCGGACAGGGTGGAGTCGCTCGGACGAGCAGTACTTC.

This chain joins TRBV19 and TRBJ1-1; 7 bases map to TRBD1. The trim removed 7 bases at V and 6 bases at J, leaving 8 bases unmatched. This CDR3 spans 13 amino acids. Germline CDR1 is LNHDA and CDR2 is SQIVND (reference sequence). CDR3 amino acids: CASMPTGRAEAFF. The DNA for the CDR3 is TGTGCCAGTATGCCGACAGGGCGGGCTGAAGCTTTCTTT.

The rearrangement joins TRBV6-4 to TRBJ1-2; the match to TRBD1 covers 8 bases. From germline, CDR1 is MRHNA and CDR2 SNTAGT. J gave up 0 bases and V 6 bases, and 6 bases lay outside the gene matches. This CDR3 has 15 residues. The CDR3 protein is CASRPAGGPNYGYTF. DNA of the CDR3: TGTGCCAGCAGGCCCGCAGGGGGCCCTAACTATGGCTACACCTTC.

The gene calls are TRBV9 and TRBJ2-7, with 8 bases identical to TRBD1. The length of the CDR3 is 15 residues. Germline CDR1 SGDLS, CDR2 YYNGEE. The V and J ends lost 0 bases and 2 bases, in that order; junction bases with no gene match: 4. In DNA, the CDR3 is TGTGCCAGCAGCGTAGGGCCGACAGGGGCCTACGAGCAGTACTTC. Amino acid sequence: CASSVGPTGAYEQYF.

The V gene is TRBV6-5, the J gene TRBJ2-3, with D possibly being TRBD1 or TRBD2 (5 bases each). Germline V gene lookup returns CDR1 MNHEY and CDR2 SVGAGI. CDR3 length: 15 residues. Trimming shortened V by 0 bases and J by 4 bases, and 11 bases separated the two germline ends. The CDR3 loop is CASSYSGTGSDTQYF. Written as DNA, the CDR3 is TGTGCCAGCAGTTACTCGGGGACCGGTTCAGATACGCAGTATTTT.

The J gene is TRBJ1-2, the V gene TRBV6-2 or TRBV6-3; D is unresolved. V dropped 0 bases and J dropped 7 bases, with 12 bases sitting between them. This CDR3 is 14 amino acids long. Germline V gene sequence: CDR1 MNHEY, CDR2 SVGEGT. DNA of the CDR3: TGTGCCAGCAGTTACTCGGCGGAGGGCTCTGGCTACACCTTC. Protein: CASSYSAEGSGYTF.

The chain combines TRBV21-1 with TRBJ2-7; TRBD1, the D gene given by the table, was not confirmed from the DNA. TRBV21-1 is a known pseudogene. The CDR3 length is 14 residues. CDR3 DNA sequence: TGTGCCAGCAGCAAAGCGGCAGTTCCCTACGAGCAGTACTTC. Translating gives CASSKAAVPYEQYF.

The chain carries TRBV7-9 and TRBJ2-3; 7 bases are shared with TRBD2. Trimming at V came to 6 bases and at J to 5 bases, leaving 11 bases not matched to a gene. Germline CDR1 is SEHNR and CDR2 is FQNEAQ (reference sequence). The CDR3 is 15 residues long. CDR3 loop: CASRAWGGREDTQYF. In DNA form, the CDR3 reads TGTGCCAGCAGGGCCTGGGGAGGGCGGGAAGATACGCAGTATTTT.

This clone was picked up one time. V is TRBV6-5 and J is TRBJ1-2; a possible D gene is TRBD1 (6 bases). V was pared by 6 bases and J by 4 bases, with 18 bases between. The CDR3 sequence is 15 residues long. Germline-derived CDR1 and CDR2 are MNHEY and SVGAGI. Written as DNA, the CDR3 is TGTGCCAGCAGGCTCCGAGGGGGGTTTAGCTATGGCTACACCTTC. Its protein is CASRLRGGFSYGYTF.

This clone was recorded a few times. This sequence joins TRBV11-2 and TRBJ1-5; the match to TRBD1 covers 9 bases. The CDR3 is 15 amino acids. CDR1 and CDR2 from the germline V gene are SGHAT and FQNNGV. After removal of 5 bases from V and 0 bases from J, the junction contained 2 bases not matched to a gene. CDR3 coding DNA: TGTGCCAGCAGCCGGGACAGGGTTAGCAATCAGCCCCAGCATTTT. Translated: CASSRDRVSNQPQHF.

The CDR3 sequence: CASRLRGNTEAFF. The CDR3 bases are TGTGCCAGCAGGCTCAGGGGGAACACTGAAGCTTTCTTT. The chain has TRBV6-4 and TRBJ1-1, with D perhaps matching TRBD1 (6 bases). The CDR3 is 13 residues long. CDR1 is MRHNA and CDR2 is SNTAGT in the germline V gene. V was pared by 6 bases and J by 1 base, with 9 bases between.

The genes are TRBV7-2 and TRBJ2-7; 8 bases align to TRBD2. The CDR3 length is 15 residues. Looked up from germline, CDR1 is SGHTA and CDR2 is FQGNSA. With V trimmed by 2 bases and J by 3 bases, 6 bases remained unmatched. The CDR3 loop reads CASSLIGGGIYEQYF. CDR3 in DNA: TGTGCCAGCAGCTTAATTGGCGGGGGGATCTACGAGCAGTACTTC.

V and J are TRBV3-1 (or the pseudogene TRBV3-2) and TRBJ1-2, with D perhaps TRBD1 (5 bases). V shed 1 base and J shed 1 base, with 13 bases lying between them. Germline V lookup: CDR1 LGHDT, CDR2 YNNKEL (reference sequence). This CDR3 is built from 16 residues. CDR3 coding DNA: TGTGCCAGCAGCCAAGTCAGGCAGGGTTTTAACTATGGCTACACCTTC. The encoded protein is CASSQVRQGFNYGYTF.

V is TRBV5-4 and J is TRBJ2-7, with 8 bases lining up with TRBD1. This CDR3 contains 18 residues. J lost 2 bases, V lost 7 bases, and 20 bases had no gene match. Germline loops: CDR1 SGHNT, CDR2 YYREEE (reference sequence). DNA for the CDR3: TGTGCCAGCGACAGCAGGGGACAGGAATGGATTGGGCCCTACGAGCAGTACTTC. It specifies CASDSRGQEWIGPYEQYF.

This clone was recorded once. The chain carries TRBV27 and TRBJ1-6; 7 bases align to TRBD1. The CDR3 runs to 16 residues. With 6 bases clipped from V and 5 bases from J, the junction kept 10 bases outside the gene matches. CDR1 and CDR2 from the germline V gene are MNHEY and SMNVEV (reference sequence). In nucleotides, the CDR3 is TGTGCCAGCAGAACTTCAGGGGGTAGTGATAATTCACCCCTCCACTTT. Translated: CASRTSGGSDNSPLHF.

The chain has TRBV4-3 and TRBJ2-3, with unresolved D. Germline-derived CDR1 and CDR2 are LGHNA and YSLEER. There are 15 residues in the CDR3. V lost 0 bases to trimming and J lost 3 bases, with 10 bases between them. Written as DNA, the CDR3 is TGCGCCAGCAGCCAAGACGGGCCTACTACAGATACGCAGTATTTT. Protein product: CASSQDGPTTDTQYF.

The J gene is TRBJ1-5, the V gene TRBV3-1 (or the pseudogene TRBV3-2); TRBD1 matches at 7 bases. J lost 2 bases, V lost 1 base, and 5 bases had no gene match. CDR3 size: 16 residues. The germline V gene has CDR1 LGHDT and CDR2 YNNKEL (reference sequence). CDR3 amino acids: CASSQGTGGGNQPQHF. DNA for the CDR3: TGTGCCAGCAGCCAAGGGACAGGCGGGGGCAATCAGCCCCAGCATTTT.

The CDR3 bases are TGTGCCAGCAGCTACGGGACAGAAGGGAAACTGTTTTTT. Protein sequence: CASSYGTEGKLFF. The J gene is TRBJ1-4, the V gene TRBV7-9; 7 nucleotides agree with TRBD1. From germline, CDR1 is SEHNR and CDR2 FQNEAQ (reference sequence). V lost 4 bases to trimming and J lost 11 bases; unmatched junction nucleotides: 7. There are 13 residues in the CDR3.

This clone occurred once. The chain is built from TRBV7-8 and TRBJ2-6; TRBD1 matches at 10 bases. V shed 5 bases and J 3 bases; nucleotides not matched to a gene: 13. The CDR3 extends over 19 amino acids. The germline V gene has CDR1 SGHVS and CDR2 FQNEAQ. The CDR3 spells CASSVLQGQGGYGANVLTF. The CDR3 DNA reads TGTGCCAGCAGCGTCCTACAAGGACAGGGGGGATATGGGGCCAACGTCCTGACTTTC.

The gene calls are TRBV7-2 and TRBJ2-7; D perhaps matches TRBD1 (5 bases). This CDR3 is 12 amino acids long. V was cut by 5 bases and J by 2 bases, with 7 bases left in between. The germline V gene has CDR1 SGHTA and CDR2 FQGNSA. The CDR3 is CASSTGPYEQYF. The CDR3 DNA follows: TGTGCCAGCAGCACAGGTCCCTACGAGCAGTACTTC.

This chain joins TRBV25-1 and TRBJ2-2; maybe TRBD1 (5 bases). The length of the CDR3 is 14 residues. Looked up from germline, CDR1 is MGHDK and CDR2 is SYGVNS. Trimming left V 5 bases short and J 5 bases short, with 12 bases between. The CDR3 reads CASSPPKGTGELFF. In DNA form, the CDR3 reads TGTGCCAGCAGTCCCCCGAAGGGGACCGGGGAGCTGTTTTTT.

The CDR3 DNA reads as TGTGCCAGCAGCTCAGGGGGCAGCTCCTACGAGCAGTACTTC. It encodes CASSSGGSSYEQYF. The rearrangement uses TRBV7-2 and TRBJ2-7; 8 bases are a match to TRBD1. The germline gives CDR1 SGHTA, CDR2 FQGNSA. The V segment lost 4 bases and the J segment 0 bases; nucleotides outside the gene matches: 2. CDR3 length: 14 residues.